This T cell receptor (beta chain) was sequenced for a study of PD-L1 blockade in urothelial cancer. This clone is a singleton in its sample. Germline V gives CDR1 SQVTM, CDR2 ANQGSEA. The CDR3 length is 17 residues. J was trimmed by 2 bases and V by 3 bases; bases with no gene match: 13. Described time point: peripheral blood 6 weeks after treatment start. TCRdb's copy holds only in-frame clones and misses some; the assay was immunoSEQ multiplex PCR. The sample lists about 51,000 clones, about 88% occurring once. The source material was PBMCs, sampled around atezolizumab (anti-PD-L1) treatment. The sequence derives from a man in his 60s with urothelial cancer. The V call is TRBV29-1, the J call TRBJ2-3; TRBD2 aligns across 8 bases. DNA of the CDR3: TGCAGCGTTGAGACCCCGGGACTAGTCATCCCCACAGATACGCAGTATTTT. Residues: CSVETPGLVIPTDTQYF.